Presented here are 15 T cell receptor beta chains from one specimen sequenced in a study of shared clonotypes between healthy human individuals. Sequenced by immunoSEQ multiplex PCR; TCRdb stores in-frame clones only, minus some. The sample has about 2.2 million clones; 93% are singletons. In the naive CD8 group, cells lacked CD45RO and were positively selected for CCR7, so terminally differentiated effector memory CD45RA+ cells were left out. The specimen sequenced was naive CD8+ T cells from PBMCs. The origin of the receptors is a man in his late teens or twenties in good health. Some clones in this sample may be carry-over from other donors' samples.

The chain combines TRBV5-1 with TRBJ2-7; 8 bases map to TRBD1. Germline-derived CDR1 and CDR2 are SGHRS and YFSETQ. J lost 3 bases, V lost 4 bases, and 12 bases had no gene match. CDR3 length: 16 amino acids. The CDR3: CASSQFQGAGNYEQYF. In DNA, the CDR3 is TGCGCCAGCAGCCAATTCCAGGGGGCTGGTAACTACGAGCAGTACTTC.

This rearrangement joins TRBV4-1 to TRBJ2-3; TRBD2 matches at 11 bases. The length of the CDR3 is 16 residues. The trim removed 1 base at V and 3 bases at J, leaving 3 bases unmatched. Per the germline V gene, CDR1 is MGHRA and CDR2 is YSYEKL. The CDR3 DNA follows: TGCGCCAGCAGCCAAGCTAGCGGGAGGAGGACAGATACGCAGTATTTT. Protein sequence: CASSQASGRRTDTQYF.

A few counts support this clone. V and J are TRBV7-9 and TRBJ2-1, with D tentatively TRBD1 or TRBD2 (5 bases each). Looked up from germline, CDR1 is SEHNR and CDR2 is FQNEAQ (reference sequence). Trimming stripped 4 bases from V and 6 bases from J, with 16 bases between. This CDR3 comprises 15 residues. The CDR3 is CASSSGPPGPNEQFF. The CDR3, as DNA: TGTGCCAGCAGCTCGGGACCCCCAGGGCCCAATGAGCAGTTCTTC.

The V gene is TRBV6-5, the J gene TRBJ2-6; D unresolved. Germline values: CDR1 MNHEY, CDR2 SVGAGI. The germline V and J ends were trimmed by 5 bases and 4 bases, with 9 bases remaining between them. This CDR3 contains 14 residues. This chain's CDR3 is CASSDLTGANVLTF. The CDR3 DNA reads as TGTGCCAGCAGTGACCTGACAGGGGCCAACGTCCTGACTTTC.

The chain joins TRBV28 to TRBJ2-1, with a tentative D call TRBD2 (5 bases). CDR3 size: 14 residues. Germline lookup yields CDR1 MDHEN and CDR2 SYDVKM. Trimming took off 2 bases at V and 10 bases at J, with 15 bases between the two ends. Here the CDR3 reads CASSLAELEEEQFF. CDR3 bases: TGTGCCAGCAGTTTAGCCGAACTAGAGGAGGAGCAGTTCTTC.

As concerns this clone: In the same sample, other DNA sequences code for this CDR3. V is TRBV5-1 and J is TRBJ2-5; D perhaps matches TRBD1 (5 bases). Per germline, CDR1 SGHRS and CDR2 YFSETQ. V was shortened by 4 bases and J by 2 bases, with 12 bases between the two germline ends. CDR3 length: 14 residues. CDR3 sequence: CASSLMGQQETQYF. In nucleotides, the CDR3 is TGCGCCAGCAGCCTTATGGGGCAGCAAGAGACCCAGTACTTC.

The genes are TRBV30 and TRBJ2-1, with unresolved D. Trimming removed 2 bases from V and 8 bases from J, with 4 bases in between. The V gene's germline CDR1 is GTSNPN and CDR2 SVGIG (reference sequence). The CDR3 extends over 10 amino acids. The CDR3 nucleotides read TGTGCCTGGAGTTCCCATGAGCAGTTCTTC. Translating it yields CAWSSHEQFF.

This chain joins TRBV11-2 and TRBJ2-1; D call uncertain. The V end lost 5 bases, the J end lost 3 bases, and 14 bases lay between the germline ends. Germline V gives CDR1 SGHAT, CDR2 FQNNGV. The CDR3 totals 15 residues. The DNA of the CDR3 is TGTGCCAGCAGCACGGACCGGAGTTACTACAATGAGCAGTTCTTC. Translating it yields CASSTDRSYYNEQFF.

The V call is TRBV11-2, the J call TRBJ2-7, with D possibly matching TRBD2 (5 bases). V was cut by 5 bases and J by 3 bases, with 17 bases left in between. The CDR3 spans 15 residues. CDR1 is SGHAT, CDR2 FQNNGV, per germline. The CDR3 region is CASSPSGRLNYEQYF. As DNA, the CDR3 is TGTGCCAGCAGCCCAAGCGGCCGACTGAACTACGAGCAGTACTTC.

J is TRBJ2-2 and V is TRBV28; maybe TRBD1 (6 bases). This CDR3 has 17 residues. The V end lost 8 bases, the J end lost 1 base, and 20 bases lay between the germline ends. Germline V lookup: CDR1 MDHEN, CDR2 SYDVKM. CDR3 region: CASGTGPHELNTGELFF. The CDR3 region has the DNA TGTGCCAGCGGCACAGGGCCCCACGAGCTGAACACCGGGGAGCTGTTTTTT.

The chain recombines TRBV7-9 with TRBJ2-1; TRBD2 aligns across 7 bases. J was trimmed by 2 bases and V by 5 bases; bases with no gene match: 6. This CDR3 is 15 amino acids long. Germline loops: CDR1 SEHNR, CDR2 FQNEAQ (reference sequence). The CDR3 protein is CASSPAAGPYNEQFF. Here the CDR3 DNA reads TGTGCCAGCAGCCCGGCAGCGGGACCCTACAATGAGCAGTTCTTC.

J is TRBJ2-7 and V is TRBV2; D may be TRBD1 (6 bases). V lost 7 bases to trimming and J lost 2 bases, with 18 bases between them. The germline gives CDR1 SNHLY, CDR2 FYNNEI. This CDR3 is built from 15 residues. The CDR3 nucleotides are TGTGCCAGCATGGAGAGGCAGGGGAGTCCCTACGAGCAGTACTTC. It encodes CASMERQGSPYEQYF.

J is TRBJ1-4 and V is TRBV30; tentative D call: TRBD1 (6 bases). This CDR3 is 13 amino acids long. The V gene's germline CDR1 is GTSNPN and CDR2 SVGIG (reference sequence). Trimming cost V 5 bases and J 10 bases, with 17 bases left between them. CDR3 DNA sequence: TGTGCCTGGGGGGGCCCACGGGGGAGAAAACTGTTTTTT. This gives the protein CAWGGPRGRKLFF.

CDR3 in amino acids: CASSAFTGNYGYTF. CDR3 DNA sequence: TGTGCCAGCAGCGCCTTCACAGGGAACTATGGCTACACCTTC. V and J are TRBV7-8 and TRBJ1-2, with a tentative D call TRBD1 (6 bases). The CDR3 is 14 residues long. Looked up from germline, CDR1 is SGHVS and CDR2 is FQNEAQ. The germline V and J ends were trimmed by 5 bases and 2 bases, with 12 bases remaining between them.

The J gene is TRBJ2-1, the V gene TRBV27; no firm D call. The CDR3 spans 13 residues. V lost 2 bases and J lost 5, with 7 bases in between. Germline values: CDR1 MNHEY, CDR2 SMNVEV (reference sequence). The CDR3 nucleotides read TGTGCCAGCAGTTTAGGCGGAGACAATGAGCAGTTCTTC. This encodes CASSLGGDNEQFF.